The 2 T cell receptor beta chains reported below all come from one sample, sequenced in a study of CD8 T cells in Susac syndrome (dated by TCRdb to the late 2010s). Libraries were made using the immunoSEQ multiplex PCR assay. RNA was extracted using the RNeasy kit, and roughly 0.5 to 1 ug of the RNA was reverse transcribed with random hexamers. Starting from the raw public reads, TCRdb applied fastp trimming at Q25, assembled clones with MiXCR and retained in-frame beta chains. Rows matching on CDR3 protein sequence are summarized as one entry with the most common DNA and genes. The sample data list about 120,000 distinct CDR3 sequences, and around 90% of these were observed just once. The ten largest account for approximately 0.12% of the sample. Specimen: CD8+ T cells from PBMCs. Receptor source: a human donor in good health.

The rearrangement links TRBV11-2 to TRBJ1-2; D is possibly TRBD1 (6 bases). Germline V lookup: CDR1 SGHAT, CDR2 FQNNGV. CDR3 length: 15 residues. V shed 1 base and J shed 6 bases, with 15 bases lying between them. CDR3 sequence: CASSLVHDRTHGYTF. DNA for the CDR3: TGTGCCAGCAGCTTAGTTCATGACAGGACTCATGGCTACACCTTC.

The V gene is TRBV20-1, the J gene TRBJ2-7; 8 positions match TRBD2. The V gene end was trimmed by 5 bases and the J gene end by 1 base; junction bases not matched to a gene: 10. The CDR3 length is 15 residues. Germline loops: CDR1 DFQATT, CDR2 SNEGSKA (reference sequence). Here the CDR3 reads CSASRGGGFSYEQYF. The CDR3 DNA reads TGCAGTGCTTCCCGGGGGGGAGGGTTTTCCTACGAGCAGTACTTC.